A single sample gave rise to the 15 T cell receptor beta chains below, sequenced in a study of regulatory T cells in long-lasting Graves disease. Time point described: newly diagnosed GD, antithyroid drugs for less than 3 months. Extracted PBMC RNA gave rise to the TCR library. Library construction for TCR beta used iRepertoire HTBI primers and Arm-PCR of CDR3 regions. TCRdb called the multiplex PCR reads again in MiXCR, with one record for every CDR3 protein. The table records 360,000 or so distinct CDR3 sequences, 15% to 20% of them present only once. The same sample was also used in a study of T cells in Graves' hyperthyroidism and ophthalmopathy.

Sequencing used peripheral blood mononuclear cells (PBMCs), obtained at new diagnosis, from a patient treated with antithyroid drugs. The origin of the receptors is a young woman with Graves disease.

This clonotype was seen a handful of times. The V and J genes are TRBV7-6 and TRBJ2-3; 15 positions match TRBD2. The germline gives CDR1 SGHVS, CDR2 FNYEAQ. The CDR3 covers 16 residues. Trimming removed 5 bases from V and 5 bases from J; junction bases left unmatched: 5. Here the CDR3 DNA reads TGTGCCAGCAGCCTTGGACTAGCGGGAGGGGGAGATACGCAGTATTTT. This sequence encodes CASSLGLAGGGDTQYF.

This clonotype was recorded at least ten times. For the CDR3, the DNA is TGTGCCAGCAGCCTGGGACAGGGTAGCAATCAGCCCCAGCATTTT. As protein: CASSLGQGSNQPQHF. The chain recombines TRBV28 with TRBJ1-5; 9 nucleotides line up with TRBD1. With V trimmed by 6 bases and J by 0 bases, 3 bases remained unmatched. The germline gives CDR1 MDHEN, CDR2 SYDVKM. The CDR3 runs to 15 residues.

About this clonotype: This may be a read error: a much more frequent sequence differs by one nucleotide. This chain connects TRBV12-3 or TRBV12-4 to TRBJ1-2; no clear D. The CDR3 totals 13 residues. The CDR3 protein is CAGSAPGNNGYTF. DNA of the CDR3: TGTGCCGGCAGTGCCCCGGGCAACAATGGCTACACCTTC.

This clonotype was counted at least ten times. The V call is TRBV13, the J call TRBJ1-4; D is undetermined. Looked up from germline, CDR1 is PRHDT and CDR2 is FYEKMQ (reference sequence). V lost 2 bases to trimming and J lost 8 bases, with 12 bases between them. CDR3 length equals 14 residues. The CDR3 region is CASSLRAPREKLFF. In DNA, the CDR3 is TGTGCCAGCAGCTTAAGGGCCCCCAGGGAAAAACTGTTTTTT.

Of note for this clonotype: With a much larger clone just one base away, this may be a read error. The chain combines TRBV11-2 with TRBJ2-1; D possibly corresponds to TRBD1 (5 bases). The CDR3 is 15 amino acids. Germline V gene lookup returns CDR1 SGHAT and CDR2 FQNNGV. The CDR3 nucleotides are TGTGCCAGCAGCTTAGCAGGGTGGGAAAACAATGATCAGTTCTTC. It encodes CASSLAGWENNDQFF.

The chain employs TRBV6-1 and TRBJ2-7; 7 nucleotides match TRBD2. With V trimmed by 6 bases and J by 0 bases, 8 bases remained unmatched. This CDR3 spans 15 amino acids. Germline-derived CDR1 and CDR2 are MNHNS and SASEGT. CDR3 protein: CASRVAGGSSYEQYF. CDR3 sequence (DNA): TGTGCCAGCAGGGTAGCGGGCGGAAGCTCCTACGAGCAGTACTTC.

The genes are TRBV24-1 and TRBJ2-1; D might be TRBD2 (6 bases). Between the trimmed V and J ends, which lost 5 bases and 8 bases, there was a span of 15 bases. Germline V CDR1 and CDR2: KGHDR, SFDVKD. The CDR3 length is 14 residues. The CDR3 protein is CATSATGELDEQFF. CDR3 bases: TGTGCCACCAGTGCGACGGGAGAGTTGGATGAGCAGTTCTTC.

This clonotype was observed a handful of times. This chain uses TRBV6-2 or TRBV6-3 with TRBJ1-3; 7 bases are shared with TRBD1. The CDR3 loop spans 15 amino acids. J lost 4 bases, V lost 0 bases, and 3 bases had no gene match. Germline V gene data show CDR1 as MNHEY and CDR2 as SVGEGT. Here the CDR3 DNA reads TGTGCCAGCAGTTACTCGACAGGGCCCGGAAACACCATATATTTT. Its protein product is CASSYSTGPGNTIYF.

This clonotype was counted between two and nine times. A much larger clone lies a single base off, so this may be a read error. The chain combines TRBV9 with TRBJ1-1; no clear D. The length of the CDR3 is 13 residues. Trimming took 3 bases from V and 0 from J, leaving 6 bases between them. Per germline, CDR1 SGDLS and CDR2 YYNGEE. In DNA form, the CDR3 reads TGTGCCAGCAGCGCCGACATGAACACTGAAGCTTTCTTT. Translated, it gives CASSADMNTEAFF.

In this sample, this clonotype turned up a few times. The chain links TRBV27 to TRBJ1-6; maybe TRBD1 (5 bases). Looked up from germline, CDR1 is MNHEY and CDR2 is SMNVEV (reference sequence). The CDR3 totals 14 residues. V lost 7 bases and J lost 7, with 14 bases in between. CDR3 sequence reads: CASTSGALNSPLHF. For the CDR3, the DNA is TGTGCCAGCACCTCCGGGGCCTTGAATTCACCCCTCCACTTT.

Many counts were recorded for this clonotype. One end of the junction is discordant with germline, which a read error may explain. The V gene is TRBV2, the J gene TRBJ1-2, with TRBD1 matching 9 bases. Germline loops: CDR1 SNHLY, CDR2 FYNNEI. This CDR3 is 11 amino acids long. CDR3 amino acids: CASTPGTGCSF. In DNA form, the CDR3 reads TGTGCCAGCACCCCAGGGACAGGGTGCTCCTTC.

This clonotype was picked up many times. The gene calls are TRBV5-1 and TRBJ1-1, with TRBD1 matching over 8 bases. This CDR3 contains 15 residues. Germline CDR1 is SGHRS and CDR2 is YFSETQ. V trimming: 5 bases; J trimming: 5 bases; junction bases outside the gene matches: 11. CDR3 nucleotides: TGCGCCAGCAGGCTCGGGGGCAGGGGGCTAACTGAAGCTTTCTTT. Encoded protein: CASRLGGRGLTEAFF.

The V call is TRBV4-2, the J call TRBJ1-5, with a weak D call TRBD1 (6 bases). V dropped 3 bases and J dropped 7 bases, with 13 bases sitting between them. The germline V gene has CDR1 LGHNA and CDR2 YNFKEQ. The CDR3 has 14 residues. The CDR3, as DNA: TGTGCCAGCAGCCAGAGGATCAGGGGACAGCCCCAGCATTTT. Its protein product is CASSQRIRGQPQHF.

This clonotype was seen only a few times. The junction departs from germline at one end; a sequencing error may be responsible. The rearrangement uses TRBV2 and TRBJ1-1; no clear D. CDR1 SNHLY and CDR2 FYNNEI come from the germline V gene. This CDR3 contains 13 residues. The CDR3 bases are TGTGTCAGCAGTACCACATCGAACACTGAAGCTTTCTTT. Its translation is CVSSTTSNTEAFF.

This clonotype came up many times. The rearrangement joins TRBV6-5 to TRBJ1-1; the D gene is possibly TRBD1 (6 bases). Trimming left V 4 bases short and J 1 base short, with 10 bases between. The CDR3 is 14 residues long. Germline CDR1 MNHEY, CDR2 SVGAGI. The DNA for the CDR3 is TGTGCCAGCAGTTGGACAGCGTCGAACACTGAAGCTTTCTTT. Translating gives CASSWTASNTEAFF.